The T cell receptor beta chain described here comes from a study of shared clonotypes between healthy human individuals. The sample holds one count of this clone. Clones were sequenced by immunoSEQ multiplex PCR, and TCRdb holds only the in-frame ones, with some missing. Of under 2.5 million clones in the sample, 80% to 95% were seen once. The CDR3 is 14 residues long. From germline, CDR1 is LNHDA and CDR2 SQIVND (reference sequence). Trimming took 6 bases from V and 0 from J, leaving 9 bases between them. The sample was naive CD4+ T cells from PBMCs. Subset: CD45RA+ positively selected. The chain carries TRBV19 and TRBJ1-5, with D uncertain. This sequence originates from a man younger than 35 in good health. Some clones in this sample may be carry-over from other donors' samples. CDR3 in DNA: TGTGCCAGTAGACAGCGATATAGCAATCAGCCCCAGCATTTT. It specifies CASRQRYSNQPQHF.